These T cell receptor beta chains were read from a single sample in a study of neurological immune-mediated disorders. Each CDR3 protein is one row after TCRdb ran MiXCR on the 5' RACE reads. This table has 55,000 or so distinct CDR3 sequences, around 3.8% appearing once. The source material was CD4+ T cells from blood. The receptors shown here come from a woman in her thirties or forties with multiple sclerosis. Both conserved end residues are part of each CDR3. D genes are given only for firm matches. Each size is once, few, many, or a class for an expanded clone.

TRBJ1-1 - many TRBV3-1 CASSQGHSDTEAFF TGTGCCAGCAGCCAGGGACACTCGGACACTGAAGCTTTCTTT
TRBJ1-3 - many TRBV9 CASSVDSPGNTIYF TGTGCCAGCAGCGTAGATTCGCCAGGAAACACCATATATTTT
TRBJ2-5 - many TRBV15 CATSRGTSQETQYF TGTGCCACCAGCAGAGGTACTAGCCAAGAGACCCAGTACTTC
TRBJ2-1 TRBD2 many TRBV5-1 CASSLDGGASNEQFF TGCGCCAGCAGCTTGGACGGGGGGGCTTCCAATGAGCAGTTCTTC
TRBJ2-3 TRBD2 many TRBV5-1 CASSLGLAGESQYF TGCGCCAGCAGCTTGGGACTAGCCGGGGAGTCGCAGTATTTT
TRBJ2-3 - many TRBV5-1 CASSLVGLTDTQYF TGCGCCAGCAGCTTGGTGGGACTCACAGATACGCAGTATTTT
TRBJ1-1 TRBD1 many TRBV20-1 CSASNRGRDTEAFF TGCAGTGCTAGCAACAGGGGGCGCGACACTGAAGCTTTCTTT
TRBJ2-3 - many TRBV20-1 CSARTQTIRVLDTQYF TGCAGTGCTAGGACGCAGACTATTAGGGTATTGGATACGCAGTATTTT
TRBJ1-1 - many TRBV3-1 CASSQVFRIDREAFF TGTGCCAGCAGCCAAGTTTTTCGAATCGACAGAGAAGCTTTCTTT
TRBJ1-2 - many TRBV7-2 CASSRRGYGYTF TGTGCCAGCAGCCGAAGGGGTTATGGCTACACCTTC
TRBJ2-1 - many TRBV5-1 CASSLGTSPNEQFF TGCGCCAGCAGCTTGGGAACTAGCCCCAATGAGCAGTTCTTC
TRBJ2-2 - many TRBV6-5 CASSLGRLNTGELFF TGTGCCAGCAGTTTAGGACGGCTGAACACCGGGGAGCTGTTTTTT
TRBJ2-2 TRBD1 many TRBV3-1 CASSQYGTGGTGELFF TGTGCCAGCAGCCAATACGGGACAGGGGGCACCGGGGAGCTGTTTTTT
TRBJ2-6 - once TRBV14 CASSQDGGLSGANVLTF TGTGCCAGCAGCCAAGACGGGGGGCTCTCTGGGGCCAACGTCCTGACTTTC
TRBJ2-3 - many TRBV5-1 CASSFGGTDTQYF TGCGCCAGCAGCTTCGGGGGAACGGATACGCAGTATTTT